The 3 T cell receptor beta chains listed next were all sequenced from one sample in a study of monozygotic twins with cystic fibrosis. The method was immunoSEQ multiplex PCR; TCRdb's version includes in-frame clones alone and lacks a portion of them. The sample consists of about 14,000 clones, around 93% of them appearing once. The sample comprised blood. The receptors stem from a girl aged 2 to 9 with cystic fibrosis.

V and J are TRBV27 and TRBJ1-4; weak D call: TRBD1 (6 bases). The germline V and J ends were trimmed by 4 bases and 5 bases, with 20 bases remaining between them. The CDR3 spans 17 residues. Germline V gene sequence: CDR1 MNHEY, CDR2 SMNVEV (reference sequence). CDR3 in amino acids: CASSSLKTQGRNEKLFF. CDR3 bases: TGTGCCAGCAGTTCCCTTAAAACCCAGGGGAGGAATGAAAAACTGTTTTTT.

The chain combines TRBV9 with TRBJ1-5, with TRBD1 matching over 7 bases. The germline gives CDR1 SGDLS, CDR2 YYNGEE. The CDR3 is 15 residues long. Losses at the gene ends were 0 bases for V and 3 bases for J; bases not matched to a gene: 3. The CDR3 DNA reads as TGTGCCAGCAGCGTAGCAGGGGGAGTCAATCAGCCCCAGCATTTT. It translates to CASSVAGGVNQPQHF. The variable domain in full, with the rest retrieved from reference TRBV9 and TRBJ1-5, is DSGVTQTPKHLITATGQRVTLRCSPRSGDLSVYWYQQSLDQGLQFLIQYYNGEERAKGNILERFSAQQFPDLHSELNLSSLELGDSALYFCASSVAGGVNQPQHFGDGTRLSIL.

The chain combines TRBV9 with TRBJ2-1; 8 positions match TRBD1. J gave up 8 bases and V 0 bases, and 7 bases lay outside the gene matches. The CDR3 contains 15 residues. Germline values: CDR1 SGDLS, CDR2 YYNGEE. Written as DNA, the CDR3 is TGTGCCAGCAGCGTAGGGTGGCAGGGGGCAGATGAGCAGTTCTTC. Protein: CASSVGWQGADEQFF.